This T cell receptor (beta chain) emerged from a study of naive and memory T cell subsets. An oligonucleotide containing a UMI was ligated to the 3' end of TCR cDNA. Whole blood, 2 to 2.5 ml, came from adult healthy volunteers. Amplification of ligated cDNA took four PCR rounds with SP2 and nested alpha and beta constant primers. TCRdb used MiXCR to reprocess the 5' RACE reads, holding one entry per CDR3 protein. The table has 55,000 to 65,000 distinct CDR3 sequences, approximately 8% seen once. This CDR3 has 12 amino acids. Deletions cut 3 bases from V and 1 base from J, with 4 bases between. Germline lookup yields CDR1 MNHEY and CDR2 SMNVEV (reference sequence).

The receptor comes from a female donor in good health. The rearrangement uses TRBV27 and TRBJ2-7; D remains ambiguous. The CDR3 sequence: CASSLRSYEQYF. The CDR3 DNA reads as TGTGCCAGCAGTTTGAGGTCCTACGAGCAGTACTTC.